This is a list of T cell receptor beta chains from one sample in a study of identical twins. TCRdb reprocessed the 5' RACE reads with MiXCR, giving one entry per CDR3 protein. The profile shows about 660,000 distinct CDR3 sequences, roughly 8% of them singletons. This same sample was also taken into another study, of yellow fever vaccine responses in identical twins.

The source material was PBMCs. These receptor sequences come from a woman aged 18-29 years in good health. The CDR3 runs from the conserved cysteine through the conserved F or W.

j_call | v_call | cdr3_aa
TRBJ1-2 | TRBV4-3 | CASSQAGQGIHGYTF
TRBJ1-5 | TRBV10-3 | CAIKGDLNQPQHF
TRBJ2-3 | TRBV7-9 | CASSSLTGGGTDTQYF
TRBJ2-3 | TRBV11-2 | CASSSPLAGGFADTQYF
TRBJ2-5 | TRBV20-1 | CSASPGQIQETQYF
TRBJ2-5 | TRBV24-1 | CATSNNAPTTGETQYF
TRBJ2-2 | TRBV2 | CASSGSGSTGELFF
TRBJ1-3 | TRBV20-1 | CSARGGGMAGNTIYF
TRBJ2-1 | TRBV11-2 | CASSLFAGDGFF
TRBJ2-1 | TRBV29-1 | CSVDGGRAQSQFF
TRBJ2-1 | TRBV6-8 | CASPSRVALNEQFF
TRBJ1-5 | TRBV4-1 | CASSQDHLTGTNQPQHF
TRBJ2-7 | TRBV5-1 | CASSFRLAAVGEQYF
TRBJ1-1 | TRBV3-1 | CASSRQGKLEAFF
TRBJ2-3 | TRBV11-2 | CASSSKGQRGPPTDTQYF
TRBJ2-1 | TRBV10-3 | CAISDRGNEQFF
TRBJ2-3 | TRBV5-6 | CASSLWTYTDTQYF
TRBJ2-7 | TRBV5-1 | CASSPGGALYEQYF
TRBJ2-5 | TRBV3-1 | CASSYRDRATQYF
TRBJ2-3 | TRBV5-5 | CASSLGPTASTDTQYF
TRBJ2-1 | TRBV9 | CASSVVDSYNEQFF
TRBJ2-7 | TRBV12-3/TRBV12-4 | CASASDSYEQYF
TRBJ1-4 | TRBV12-3/TRBV12-4 | CASSFRYPGQGGKLFF
TRBJ2-6 | TRBV3-1 | CASSQEGGSGANVLTF
TRBJ2-3 | TRBV12-3/TRBV12-4 | CASSLPGGPSDTQYF
TRBJ2-7 | TRBV6-5 | CASSSPLVAYEQYF
TRBJ2-7 | TRBV3-1 | CASSRGQNFNGHLYEQYF
TRBJ2-3 | TRBV29-1 | CSVVVGGADTQYF
TRBJ2-7 | TRBV7-9 | CASSRPNLLETYEQYF
TRBJ2-7 | TRBV5-6 | CASRKTGRSNEQYF
TRBJ1-2 | TRBV3-1 | CASSQEQNYGYTF
TRBJ2-3 | TRBV20-1 | CSARDSTSGRDTQYF
TRBJ2-3 | TRBV5-5 | CASSLGQSKADTQYF
TRBJ2-7 | TRBV29-1 | CSGVTGLDEQYF
TRBJ2-3 | TRBV7-2 | CASSLELPSTDTQYF
TRBJ2-5 | TRBV27 | CASSLGGPGQETQYF
TRBJ2-3 | TRBV10-2 | CASSYRQGASTDTQYF
TRBJ2-5 | TRBV20-1 | CSARATMDRQETQYF
TRBJ2-1 | TRBV7-2 | CASSTSGREYNEQFF
TRBJ2-3 | TRBV18 | CASSPYGALFDTDTQYF
TRBJ2-1 | TRBV6-5 | CASSYSNGYNEQFF